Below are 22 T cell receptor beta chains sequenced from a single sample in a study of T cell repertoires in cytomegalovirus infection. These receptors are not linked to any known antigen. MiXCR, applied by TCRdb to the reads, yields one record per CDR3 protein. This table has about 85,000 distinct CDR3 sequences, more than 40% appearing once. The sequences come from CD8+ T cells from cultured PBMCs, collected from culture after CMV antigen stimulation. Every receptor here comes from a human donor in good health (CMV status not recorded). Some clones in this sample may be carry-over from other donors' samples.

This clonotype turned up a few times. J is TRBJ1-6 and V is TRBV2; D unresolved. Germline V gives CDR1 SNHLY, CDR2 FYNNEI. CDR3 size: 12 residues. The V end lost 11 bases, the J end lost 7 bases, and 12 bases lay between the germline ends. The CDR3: CAPRALNSPLHF. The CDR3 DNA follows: TGTGCCCCCCGGGCCCTAAATTCACCCCTCCACTTT.

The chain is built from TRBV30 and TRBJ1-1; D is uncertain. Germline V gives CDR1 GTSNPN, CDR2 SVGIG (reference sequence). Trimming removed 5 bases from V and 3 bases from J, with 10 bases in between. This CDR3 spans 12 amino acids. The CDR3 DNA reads TGTGCCTGGGAGAGGCGGGACACTGAAGCTTTCTTT. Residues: CAWERRDTEAFF.

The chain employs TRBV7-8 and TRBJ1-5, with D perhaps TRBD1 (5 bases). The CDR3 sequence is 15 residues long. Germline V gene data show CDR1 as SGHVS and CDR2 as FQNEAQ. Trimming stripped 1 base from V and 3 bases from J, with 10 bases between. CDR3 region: CASSLGAGHNQPQHF. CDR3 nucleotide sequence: TGTGCCAGCAGCTTAGGGGCAGGGCACAATCAGCCCCAGCATTTT. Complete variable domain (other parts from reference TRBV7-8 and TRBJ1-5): GAGVSQSPRYKVAKRGQDVALRCDPISGHVSLFWYQQALGQGPEFLTYFQNEAQLDKSGLPSDRFFAERPEGSVSTLKIQRTQQEDSAVYLCASSLGAGHNQPQHFGDGTRLSIL.

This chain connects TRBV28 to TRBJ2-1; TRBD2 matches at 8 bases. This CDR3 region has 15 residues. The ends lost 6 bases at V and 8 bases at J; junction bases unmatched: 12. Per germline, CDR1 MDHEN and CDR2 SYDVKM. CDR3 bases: TGTGCCAGCAGGACCGGGACTAGAACTTACGATGAGCAGTTCTTC. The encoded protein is CASRTGTRTYDEQFF.

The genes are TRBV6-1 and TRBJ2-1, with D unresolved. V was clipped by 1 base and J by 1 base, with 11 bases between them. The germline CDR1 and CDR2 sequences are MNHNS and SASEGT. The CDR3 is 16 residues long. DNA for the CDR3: TGTGCCAGCAGTGAAGGGTGGTGGGTTTCCTACAATGAGCAGTTCTTC. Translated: CASSEGWWVSYNEQFF.

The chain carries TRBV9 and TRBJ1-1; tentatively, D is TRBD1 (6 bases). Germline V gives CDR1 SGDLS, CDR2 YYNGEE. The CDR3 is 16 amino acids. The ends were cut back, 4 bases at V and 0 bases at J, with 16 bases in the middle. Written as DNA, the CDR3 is TGTGCCAGCAGCCCACAGCCAGGACAGATGAACACTGAAGCTTTCTTT. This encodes CASSPQPGQMNTEAFF.

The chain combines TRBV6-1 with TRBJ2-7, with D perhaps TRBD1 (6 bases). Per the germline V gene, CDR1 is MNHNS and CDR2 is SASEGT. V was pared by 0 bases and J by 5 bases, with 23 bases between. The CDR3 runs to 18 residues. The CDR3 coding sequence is TGTGCCAGCAGTGAAGCGGGGGCCCTTCTCCCCTCCCAGGACGAGCAGTACTTC. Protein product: CASSEAGALLPSQDEQYF.

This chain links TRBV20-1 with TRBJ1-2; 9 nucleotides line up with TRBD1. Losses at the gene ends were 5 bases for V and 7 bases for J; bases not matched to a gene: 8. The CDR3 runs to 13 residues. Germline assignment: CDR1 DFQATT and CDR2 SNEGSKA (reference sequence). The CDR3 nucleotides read TGCAGTGCTTACGACAGGGGGGAACGTGGCTACACCTTC. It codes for CSAYDRGERGYTF.

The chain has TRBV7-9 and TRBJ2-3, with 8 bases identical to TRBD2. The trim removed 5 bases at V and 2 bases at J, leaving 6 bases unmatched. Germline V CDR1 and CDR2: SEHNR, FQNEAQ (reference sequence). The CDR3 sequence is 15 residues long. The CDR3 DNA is TGTGCCAGCAGCCCTCCGGGGGGGGACACAGATACGCAGTATTTT. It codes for CASSPPGGDTDTQYF.

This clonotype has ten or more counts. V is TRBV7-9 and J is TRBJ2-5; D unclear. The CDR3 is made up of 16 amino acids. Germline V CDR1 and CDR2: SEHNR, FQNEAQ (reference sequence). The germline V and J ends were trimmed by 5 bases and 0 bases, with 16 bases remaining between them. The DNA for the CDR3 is TGTGCCAGCAGCCCAAGTACGACTTTGTACCAAGAGACCCAGTACTTC. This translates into CASSPSTTLYQETQYF.

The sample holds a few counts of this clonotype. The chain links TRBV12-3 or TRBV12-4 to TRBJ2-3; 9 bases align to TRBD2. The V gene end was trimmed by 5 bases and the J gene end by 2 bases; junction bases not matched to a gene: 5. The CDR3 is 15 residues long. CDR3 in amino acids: CASSRLAGSTDTQYF. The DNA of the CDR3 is TGTGCCAGCAGTCGCCTAGCGGGATCCACAGATACGCAGTATTTT.

As DNA, the CDR3 is TGTGCCAGCAAGGACAGGGGCTATGGCTACACCTTC. Translating gives CASKDRGYGYTF. The chain recombines TRBV2 with TRBJ1-2, with 9 positions matching TRBD1. There are 12 residues in the CDR3. Unmatched junction bases numbered 1, after V lost 7 bases and J lost 4 bases. The germline V gene encodes CDR1 SNHLY and CDR2 FYNNEI.

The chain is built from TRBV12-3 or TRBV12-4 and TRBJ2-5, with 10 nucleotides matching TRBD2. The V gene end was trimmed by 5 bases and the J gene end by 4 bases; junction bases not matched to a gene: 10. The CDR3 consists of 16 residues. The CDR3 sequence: CASSQRTSGSGETQYF. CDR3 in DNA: TGTGCCAGCAGTCAGAGGACTAGCGGAAGTGGAGAGACCCAGTACTTC.

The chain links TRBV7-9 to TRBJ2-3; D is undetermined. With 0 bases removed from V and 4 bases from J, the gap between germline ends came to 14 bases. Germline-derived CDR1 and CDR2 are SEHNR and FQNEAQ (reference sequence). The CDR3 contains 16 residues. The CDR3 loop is CASSLAGWSRADTQYF. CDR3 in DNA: TGTGCCAGCAGCTTAGCGGGATGGAGCCGGGCAGATACGCAGTATTTT.

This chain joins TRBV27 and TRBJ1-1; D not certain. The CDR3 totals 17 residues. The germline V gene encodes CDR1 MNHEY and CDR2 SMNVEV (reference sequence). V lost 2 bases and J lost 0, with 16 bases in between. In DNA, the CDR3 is TGTGCCAGCAGTTTAGGGGAACCCAGGAGAATGAACACTGAAGCTTTCTTT. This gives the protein CASSLGEPRRMNTEAFF.

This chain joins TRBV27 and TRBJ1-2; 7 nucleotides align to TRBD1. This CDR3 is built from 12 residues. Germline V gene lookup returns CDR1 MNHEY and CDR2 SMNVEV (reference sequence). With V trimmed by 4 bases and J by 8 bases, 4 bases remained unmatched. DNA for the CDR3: TGTGCCAGCAGTTCAGGGGGAGAGGGCTACACCTTC. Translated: CASSSGGEGYTF.

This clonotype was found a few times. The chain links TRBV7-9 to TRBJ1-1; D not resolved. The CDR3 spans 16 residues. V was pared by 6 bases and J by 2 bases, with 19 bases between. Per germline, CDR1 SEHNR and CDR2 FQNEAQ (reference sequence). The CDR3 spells CASSSTDLPYNTEAFF. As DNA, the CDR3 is TGTGCCAGCAGTTCCACGGACCTTCCCTATAACACTGAAGCTTTCTTT.

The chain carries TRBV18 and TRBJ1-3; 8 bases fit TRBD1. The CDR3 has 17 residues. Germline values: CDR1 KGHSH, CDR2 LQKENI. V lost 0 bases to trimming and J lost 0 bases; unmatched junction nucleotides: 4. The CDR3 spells CASSPPLGQDSGNTIYF. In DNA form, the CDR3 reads TGTGCCAGCTCACCACCCTTGGGACAGGACTCTGGAAACACCATATATTTT.

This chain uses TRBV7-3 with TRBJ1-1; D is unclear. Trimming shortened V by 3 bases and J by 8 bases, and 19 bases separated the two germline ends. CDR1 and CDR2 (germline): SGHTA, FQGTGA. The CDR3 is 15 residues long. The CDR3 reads CASSFGVLELGEAFF. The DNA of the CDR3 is TGTGCCAGCAGCTTTGGGGTGCTGGAACTGGGGGAAGCTTTCTTT. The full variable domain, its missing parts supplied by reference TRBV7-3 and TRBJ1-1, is GAGVSQTPSNKVTEKGKYVELRCDPISGHTALYWYRQSLGQGPEFLIYFQGTGAADDSGLPNDRFFAVRPEGSVSTLKIQRTERGDSAVYLCASSFGVLELGEAFFGQGTRLTVV.

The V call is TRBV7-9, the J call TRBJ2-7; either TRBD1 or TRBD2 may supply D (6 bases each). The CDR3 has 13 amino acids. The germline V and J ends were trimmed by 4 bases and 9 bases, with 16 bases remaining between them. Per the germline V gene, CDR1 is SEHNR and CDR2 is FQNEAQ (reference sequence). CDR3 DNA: TGTGCCAGCAGCTCCCCTGGGGGGCAGGGGCAGTACTTC. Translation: CASSSPGGQGQYF.

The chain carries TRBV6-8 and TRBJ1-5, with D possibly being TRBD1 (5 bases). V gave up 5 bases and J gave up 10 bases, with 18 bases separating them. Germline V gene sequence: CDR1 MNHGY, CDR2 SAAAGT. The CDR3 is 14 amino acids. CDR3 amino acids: CASSPGTSVIPQHF. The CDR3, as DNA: TGTGCCAGCAGTCCCGGGACGTCTGTGATTCCCCAGCATTTT.

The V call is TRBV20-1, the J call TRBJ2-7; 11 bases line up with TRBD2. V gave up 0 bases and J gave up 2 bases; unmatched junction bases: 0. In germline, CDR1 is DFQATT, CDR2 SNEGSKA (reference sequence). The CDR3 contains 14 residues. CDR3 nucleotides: TGCAGTGCTAGAGAGACTAGCGGGACCTACGAGCAGTACTTC. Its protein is CSARETSGTYEQYF.